Listed below are T cell receptor beta chains from one sample, sequenced in a study of T cells in Graves' hyperthyroidism and ophthalmopathy. One entry per CDR3 protein, called by TCRdb with MiXCR from the multiplex PCR reads. The table lists roughly 600,000 distinct CDR3 sequences, about 15% of them singletons, with around an eighth in the top ten. The specimen was blood. Every receptor here comes from a woman aged 50 to 65 with Graves' ophthalmopathy. The CDR3 runs from the conserved cysteine through the conserved F or W. The D gene is left open where the match is weak. Clone size is shown for a subset of rows, as once, few, many or a class of expanded clone.

>many|TRBV28|NA|TRBJ2-7
TGTGCCAGCAAGACAGGTTCTTACGAGCAGTACTTC
CASKTGSYEQYF
>NA|TRBV13|TRBD2|TRBJ2-7
TGTGCCAGCAGCTCCTACGACCAGAGTAGCGGGAGCGGGTACGAGCAGTACTTC
CASSSYDQSSGSGYEQYF
>many|TRBV2|NA|TRBJ2-2
TGTGCCAGCACTGACAACAGGGCCCCCGGGGAGCTGTTTTTT
CASTDNRAPGELFF
>many|TRBV11-3|NA|TRBJ2-6
TGTGCCAGCAGCCTACCTCCGACTGGGGCCAACGTCCTGACTTTC
CASSLPPTGANVLTF
>few|TRBV29-1|TRBD2|TRBJ2-5
TGCAGCGTTGAAGGCCGGGAGGACCAAGAGACCCAGTACTTC
CSVEGREDQETQYF
>few|TRBV20-1|TRBD1|TRBJ1-1
TGCAGTGCTCCCAAACACCAGGACAGGGGGGGGAACACTGAAGCTTTCTTT
CSAPKHQDRGGNTEAFF
>many|TRBV16|NA|TRBJ1-1
TGTGCCAGCAGCCGGGGACAAGAAGCTTTCTTT
CASSRGQEAFF
>many|TRBV30|NA|TRBJ2-3
TGTGCCTGGAGTGTTGGGAACTTGCGCACAGATACGCAGTATTTT
CAWSVGNLRTDTQYF
>few|TRBV7-3|NA|TRBJ2-6
TGTGCCAGCAGCCCTATCTCTCGAAGCTCTGGGGCCAACGTCCTGACTTTC
CASSPISRSSGANVLTF
>many|TRBV11-2|NA|TRBJ2-2
TGTGCCAGCAGCCCCGAGCTCCGAGGGACCGGGGAGCTGTTTTTT
CASSPELRGTGELFF
>many|TRBV28|TRBD2|TRBJ2-5
TGTGCCAGCAGTCAAGCCGGTAGCGGGAACCAAGAGACCCAGTACTTC
CASSQAGSGNQETQYF
>once|TRBV6-2/TRBV6-3|TRBD2|TRBJ2-1
TGTGCCAGCCGCGTAGCGGGGGTGCTATCCTACAATGAGCAGTTCTTC
CASRVAGVLSYNEQFF
>many|TRBV28|NA|TRBJ1-1
TGTGCCGCCTGTCAAAGGGCGAACACTGAAGCTTTCTTT
CAACQRANTEAFF
>many|TRBV10-3|NA|TRBJ2-2
TGTGCCATCAGTGAGTCAACAGGGCCCGGGGAGCTGTTTTTT
CAISESTGPGELFF
>NA|TRBV24-1|NA|TRBJ2-2
TGTGCCACCAGTGACCCCGGACGGAACACCGGGGAGCTGTTTTTT
CATSDPGRNTGELFF
>many|TRBV28|NA|TRBJ2-7
TGTGCCAGCATGGGCAACTCCTACGAGCAGTACTTC
CASMGNSYEQYF
>many|TRBV6-5|NA|TRBJ2-7
TGTGCCAGCAGCGACCCCCCTAGGGTTCCCGAGCAGTACTTC
CASSDPPRVPEQYF
>NA|TRBV30|NA|TRBJ1-2
TGTGCCTGGAGTGTACTTGGGGGTGGCGGCTACACCTTC
CAWSVLGGGGYTF
>many|TRBV11-3|TRBD2|TRBJ2-1
TGTGCCAGCAGCTTAAAGCTAGCGGGAGGGGCTAATGAGCAGTTCTTC
CASSLKLAGGANEQFF
>NA|TRBV7-2|NA|TRBJ2-4
TGTGCCAGCAGCTTACTCGGGGTCCGCGGCAAAAACATTCAGTACTTC
CASSLLGVRGKNIQYF
>few|TRBV19|TRBD2|TRBJ2-1
TGTGCCAGTAAGGCGGGAGTAAGGTACAATGAGCAGTTCTTC
CASKAGVRYNEQFF
>many|TRBV20-1|NA|TRBJ1-6
TGCAGTGCTACAGGGGCCCCAGTGGGTTCACCCCTCCACTTT
CSATGAPVGSPLHF
>many|TRBV11-2|TRBD2|TRBJ2-1
TGTGCCAGCAGCCCACGAGGGCGGGAGTTTAGTGAGCAGTTCTTC
CASSPRGREFSEQFF
>many|TRBV28|NA|TRBJ2-7
TGTGCCAGCAGCTTACGAGGCTACGAGCAGTACTTC
CASSLRGYEQYF
>many|TRBV7-9|NA|TRBJ2-6
TGTGCCAGCAGCTCAATCTGGAGCTCTGGGGCCAACGTCCTGACTTTC
CASSSIWSSGANVLTF
>many|TRBV28|TRBD1|TRBJ2-7
TGTGCCAGCAGTCCCTGGGACAGGGGGCGAGGTGAGCAGTACTTC
CASSPWDRGRGEQYF
>many|TRBV7-9|NA|TRBJ2-1
TGTGCCAGCAGCTCCGTAAAGCCTGATGAGCAGTTCTTC
CASSSVKPDEQFF
>many|TRBV7-8|TRBD1|TRBJ2-7
TGTGCCAGCAGCGAGAGACCGGGACAGGACCATCTAGGGGAGCAGTACTTC
CASSERPGQDHLGEQYF
>many|TRBV20-1|TRBD2|TRBJ2-3
TGCAGTGCTAGGGTAGCGGGAGGGACTAGCACAGATACGCAGTATTTT
CSARVAGGTSTDTQYF
>NA|TRBV9|TRBD2|TRBJ2-1
TGTGCCGGCAGCGCATCCCGGCGGGAGAGTTACAATGAGCAGTTCTTC
CAGSASRRESYNEQFF
>many|TRBV6-1|TRBD1|TRBJ1-5
TGTGCCAGCAGGGACAGGAAGGATCAGCCCCAGCATTTT
CASRDRKDQPQHF
>NA|TRBV28|TRBD2|TRBJ2-5
TGTGCCAGCTCTATTTTGATAGCGGGAGTACAAGAGACCCAGTACTTC
CASSILIAGVQETQYF
>few|TRBV3-1|NA|TRBJ2-2
TGTGCCAGCAGCCCCAACCTGGGCCCGAACACCGGGGAGCTGTTTTTT
CASSPNLGPNTGELFF
>few|TRBV20-1|NA|TRBJ2-1
TGCAGTGTCCAGGCTAGCGTTGAGCAGTTCTTC
CSVQASVEQFF
>many|TRBV11-3|TRBD1|TRBJ1-2
TGTGCCAGCAGCCGGGGACAGGGGAGTGGCTACACCTTC
CASSRGQGSGYTF
>many|TRBV7-2|TRBD1|TRBJ2-7
TGTGCCAGCAGTCTAAGGGGGCGCACCGGCGAGCAGTACTTC
CASSLRGRTGEQYF
>many|TRBV5-1|NA|TRBJ2-1
TGCGCCAGCAGCTTCTTAGCGGACTTCTCCTACAATGAGCAGTTCTTC
CASSFLADFSYNEQFF
>NA|TRBV7-9|NA|TRBJ2-5
TGTGCCAGCAGCTTGGACAGCCCCCAAGAGACCCAGTACTTC
CASSLDSPQETQYF
>NA|TRBV7-9|NA|TRBJ2-3
TGTGCCAGCAGCTCAGACCGATCACGGGGCAGGGAAGATACGCAGTATTTT
CASSSDRSRGREDTQYF
>many|TRBV28|NA|TRBJ1-6
TGTGCCAGCAGTCCAGTGGTTTCACCCCTCCACTTT
CASSPVVSPLHF
>many|TRBV5-8|TRBD1|TRBJ1-1
TGTGCCAGCAGCCAGGACAGGGGGGACACTGAAGCTTTCTTT
CASSQDRGDTEAFF
>NA|TRBV20-1|NA|TRBJ1-6
TGCAGTGCTAGAGTTAGGATGGGAGGAAATTCACCCCTCCACTTT
CSARVRMGGNSPLHF
>many|TRBV3-1|TRBD1|TRBJ1-4
TGTGCCAGCAGCCCACCGACAGGGTCAGGTGAAAAACTGTTTTTT
CASSPPTGSGEKLFF
>many|TRBV7-3|NA|TRBJ2-7
TGTGCCAGCAGCTCAGGGGACGAGCAGTACTTC
CASSSGDEQYF
>NA|TRBV7-2|TRBD2|TRBJ2-3
TGTGCCAGCAGCCGTAGCGGGAGGGCCTGGACAGATACGCAGTATTTT
CASSRSGRAWTDTQYF
>many|TRBV6-1|TRBD1|TRBJ1-5
TGTGCCAGCAGTAAACAGGGGGGTTATCATCAGCCCCAGCATTTT
CASSKQGGYHQPQHF
>few|TRBV3-1|TRBD2|TRBJ2-7
TGTGCCAGCAGCCAACCCTCTAGCGGGATCAAGAGCGAGCAGTACTTC
CASSQPSSGIKSEQYF
>NA|TRBV7-9|TRBD2|TRBJ2-7
TGTGCCAGCAGCTTAGGCACTAGCGGACAATCCTACGAGCAGTACTTC
CASSLGTSGQSYEQYF
>NA|TRBV6-2/TRBV6-3|NA|TRBJ1-4
TGTGCCAGCAGTTTCCGACAAGGCCTCCATTATGAAAAACTGTTTTTT
CASSFRQGLHYEKLFF
>NA|TRBV20-1|NA|TRBJ1-2
TGCAGTGCTAGAGCGTCAGGGATTATCACCTTC
CSARASGIITF
>NA|TRBV5-5|NA|TRBJ1-3
TGTGCCAGCAGCTTGTTGGGTAGCGCGGCTGGAAACACCATATATTTT
CASSLLGSAAGNTIYF
>once|TRBV11-3|NA|TRBJ1-1
TGTGCCAGCAGCTTAGTTCTTTCGACAGACGTGAACACTGAAGCTTTCTTT
CASSLVLSTDVNTEAFF
>NA|TRBV28|TRBD1|TRBJ2-2
TGTGCCAGCAGTCCAAGCGACGGGACAGGGAGAACCGGGGAGCTGTTTTTT
CASSPSDGTGRTGELFF
>many|TRBV20-1|TRBD1|TRBJ1-1
TGCAGTGCTAGAGATAGCAACAGGGGAGGTCACACTGAAGCTTTCTTT
CSARDSNRGGHTEAFF
>NA|TRBV27|TRBD1|TRBJ1-3
TGTGCCAGCAGTGCGCAGGGGGATGTTGGAAACACCATATATTTT
CASSAQGDVGNTIYF
>few|TRBV6-2/TRBV6-3|NA|TRBJ2-3
TGTGCCAGCAGTTACGGGACCATATTTAGCACAGATACGCAGTATTTT
CASSYGTIFSTDTQYF
>NA|TRBV24-1|NA|TRBJ2-5
TGTGCCACCAGTGATTTAAGGGCTGGGAAAGAGACCCAGTACTTC
CATSDLRAGKETQYF